The rows below give T cell receptor beta chains drawn from one sample of a study of shared clonotypes between healthy human individuals. Assay used: immunoSEQ multiplex PCR; TCRdb lists only in-frame clones, some missing. Altogether under 2,500,000 clones are present, approximately 94% being singletons, with the ten largest covering roughly 0.13%. Input material: naive CD4+ T cells sorted from blood. The receptors were sampled from a man younger than 30 in good health. Each CDR3 is given with its conserved first and last residue. Each record gives: CDR3 DNA, CDR3 protein, J gene, CDR3 length, V gene, clone size, D gene. D genes are given only for firm matches. Size is omitted from some rows. Given values are once, few, many or a class for expanded clones.

cdr3_nt: TGTGCCAGCAGGGATGACAGGGCTAACACTGAAGCTTTCTTT
cdr3_aa: CASRDDRANTEAFF
j_call: TRBJ1-1
cdr3_length: 14
v_call: TRBV6-1
clone_size: NA
d_call: TRBD1

cdr3_nt: TGTGCCAGCTCATGGGATGGAAACATTCAGTACTTC
cdr3_aa: CASSWDGNIQYF
j_call: TRBJ2-4
cdr3_length: 12
v_call: TRBV18
clone_size: NA
d_call: NA

cdr3_nt: TGTGCCAGCAGCTTATCCTCCGCGACAGGGTCGTACGAGCAGTACTTC
cdr3_aa: CASSLSSATGSYEQYF
j_call: TRBJ2-7
cdr3_length: 16
v_call: TRBV7-2
clone_size: NA
d_call: TRBD1

cdr3_nt: TGTGCCAGCTCACCACCGGGGGTTATGAACACTGAAGCTTTCTTT
cdr3_aa: CASSPPGVMNTEAFF
j_call: TRBJ1-1
cdr3_length: 15
v_call: TRBV18
clone_size: NA
d_call: NA

cdr3_nt: TGTGCCTGGAGTGTACGGGGGGGCACTAACTATGGCTACACCTTC
cdr3_aa: CAWSVRGGTNYGYTF
j_call: TRBJ1-2
cdr3_length: 15
v_call: TRBV30
clone_size: NA
d_call: NA

cdr3_nt: TGCGCCAGCAGCTTGAGCGGCAGCAACCAAGAGACCCAGTACTTC
cdr3_aa: CASSLSGSNQETQYF
j_call: TRBJ2-5
cdr3_length: 15
v_call: TRBV5-1
clone_size: NA
d_call: NA

cdr3_nt: TGTGCCAGCAGTTTAAGAAATTCACCCCTCCACTTT
cdr3_aa: CASSLRNSPLHF
j_call: TRBJ1-6
cdr3_length: 12
v_call: TRBV28
clone_size: NA
d_call: NA

cdr3_nt: TGTGCCTGGAGTGTAGGCGGGGAGCAGTACTTC
cdr3_aa: CAWSVGGEQYF
j_call: TRBJ2-7
cdr3_length: 11
v_call: TRBV30
clone_size: NA
d_call: NA

cdr3_nt: TGTGCCTGGAGTAATAGGGGAAACTATGGCTACACCTTC
cdr3_aa: CAWSNRGNYGYTF
j_call: TRBJ1-2
cdr3_length: 13
v_call: TRBV30
clone_size: NA
d_call: NA

cdr3_nt: TGTGCCAGCAGTAAAGATGTGGCCCAGTACTTC
cdr3_aa: CASSKDVAQYF
j_call: TRBJ2-5
cdr3_length: 11
v_call: TRBV5-6
clone_size: NA
d_call: NA

cdr3_nt: TGTGCCAGCAGCTACCCTCCCTTAACGGGACTAGTATACAATGAGCAGTTCTTC
cdr3_aa: CASSYPPLTGLVYNEQFF
j_call: TRBJ2-1
cdr3_length: 18
v_call: TRBV7-8
clone_size: once
d_call: TRBD2

cdr3_nt: TGTGCCAGCAGTCTCGGGGGGGCGTTTTCACCCCTCCACTTT
cdr3_aa: CASSLGGAFSPLHF
j_call: TRBJ1-6
cdr3_length: 14
v_call: TRBV6-1
clone_size: NA
d_call: NA

cdr3_nt: TGTGCCAGCAGCCGACAGGGGCCCACGAACACCGGGGAGCTGTTTTTT
cdr3_aa: CASSRQGPTNTGELFF
j_call: TRBJ2-2
cdr3_length: 16
v_call: TRBV7-9
clone_size: NA
d_call: TRBD1

cdr3_nt: TGTGCTAGCAGCTTCTCCCAGGCCACCTCGTCGACCCAGTACTTC
cdr3_aa: CASSFSQATSSTQYF
j_call: TRBJ2-5
cdr3_length: 15
v_call: TRBV7-7
clone_size: NA
d_call: NA

cdr3_nt: TGTGCCACCAGCAGGGAGGTTATGACGGGGATGGCCACTGAAGCTTTCTTT
cdr3_aa: CATSREVMTGMATEAFF
j_call: TRBJ1-1
cdr3_length: 17
v_call: TRBV2
clone_size: NA
d_call: NA

cdr3_nt: TGTGCCAGCAGCTTAGAGGGCAGGGTCAGTGGGGCCAACGTCCTGACTTTC
cdr3_aa: CASSLEGRVSGANVLTF
j_call: TRBJ2-6
cdr3_length: 17
v_call: TRBV7-8
clone_size: NA
d_call: NA

cdr3_nt: TGTGCCAGCATCTATGCGGACAGGACGGGGGAAAAACTGTTTTTT
cdr3_aa: CASIYADRTGEKLFF
j_call: TRBJ1-4
cdr3_length: 15
v_call: TRBV6-6
clone_size: once
d_call: TRBD1

cdr3_nt: TGCGCCAGCAGTGGGACTAGCGGGAGGGCCGTCGAAAGAACCGGGGAGCTGTTTTTT
cdr3_aa: CASSGTSGRAVERTGELFF
j_call: TRBJ2-2
cdr3_length: 19
v_call: TRBV10-1
clone_size: once
d_call: TRBD2

cdr3_nt: TGTGCCAGCAGCCAAGCACGGGCCCTAGACCCTTCCTACGAGCAGTACTTC
cdr3_aa: CASSQARALDPSYEQYF
j_call: TRBJ2-7
cdr3_length: 17
v_call: TRBV7-2
clone_size: few
d_call: NA

cdr3_nt: TGTGCCAGCAGCTACCGGGACAGGTACAATGAGCAGTTCTTC
cdr3_aa: CASSYRDRYNEQFF
j_call: TRBJ2-1
cdr3_length: 14
v_call: TRBV7-2
clone_size: once
d_call: TRBD1